This is a list of T cell receptor beta chains from one sample in a study of neurological immune-mediated disorders. TCRdb reanalysed the 5' RACE reads using MiXCR and keeps one entry per CDR3 protein. The sample yields about 30,000 distinct CDR3 sequences, approximately 5% seen once. Sequences were obtained from CD4+ T cells from blood. Receptors were obtained from a woman between 45 and 60 years old in good health. The CDR3 runs from the conserved cysteine through the conserved F or W. The D gene is left open where the match is weak. Clone size, where shown, is once, few, many, or a class for clones that have expanded.

V gene	clone size	D gene	J gene	CDR3 DNA	CDR3 protein
TRBV20-1	many	TRBD1	TRBJ1-5	TGCAGTGCTAGGGGGACAGGGGGCGCTTGGCAGCCCCAGCATTTT	CSARGTGGAWQPQHF
TRBV20-1	many	TRBD2	TRBJ2-5	TGCAGTGCCAGACCGGGACTAGCGGGAGAGACCCAGTACTTC	CSARPGLAGETQYF
TRBV5-1	many	.	TRBJ1-4	TGCGCCAGCAGCTTGGCCTTAAGGGCCTCTAATGAAAAACTGTTTTTT	CASSLALRASNEKLFF
TRBV5-1	.	.	TRBJ2-7	TGCGCCAGCAGCTTGCAACCCCCCTACGAGCAGTACTTC	CASSLQPPYEQYF
TRBV15	many	.	TRBJ2-7	TGTGCCACCAGCAGAGATCGGGAATACGAGCAGTACTTC	CATSRDREYEQYF
TRBV5-6	many	TRBD1	TRBJ2-7	TGTGCCAGCAGCCCAGGGACAGGGCGCGAGCAGTACTTC	CASSPGTGREQYF
TRBV20-1	many	.	TRBJ1-6	TGCAGTGCTAGTCCGGGGACTATCGAACCCCTCCACTTT	CSASPGTIEPLHF
TRBV25-1	.	TRBD2	TRBJ2-5	TGTGCCAGCAGTGAATCGTCCCGTAGCGGGAGAGAGACCCAGTACTTC	CASSESSRSGRETQYF
TRBV10-3	many	.	TRBJ2-3	TGTGCCAGCACAGTGACTAGCACAGATACGCAGTATTTT	CASTVTSTDTQYF
TRBV10-1	.	.	TRBJ1-1	TGCGCCAGCAGGCAGACAGGAGGTAGCCCTGAAGCTTTCTTT	CASRQTGGSPEAFF
TRBV20-1	few	TRBD2	TRBJ2-7	TGCAGTGCAGTTTTTCTAGCGGGGTCCCTCGAGCAGTACTTC	CSAVFLAGSLEQYF
TRBV28	.	TRBD2	TRBJ2-7	TGTGCCGGGAGTAGCGGGAGGAGCGACGAGCAGTACTTC	CAGSSGRSDEQYF
TRBV18	.	.	TRBJ1-5	TGTGCCAGCTCACCGTCAGGCCTTAATCAGCCCCAGCATTTT	CASSPSGLNQPQHF
TRBV7-3	many	.	TRBJ2-5	TGTGCCAGCAGCTTACAGGGATTCGGAGAGACCCAGTACTTC	CASSLQGFGETQYF
TRBV7-8	many	.	TRBJ1-5	TGTGCCAGCAGCTCACAGGGTCAGCAGCCCCAGCATTTT	CASSSQGQQPQHF
TRBV20-1	many	.	TRBJ2-7	TGCAGTGCTAGACAGTCACACTCCTACGAGCAGTACTTC	CSARQSHSYEQYF
TRBV20-1	many	TRBD2	TRBJ2-7	TGCAGTGCTCTAGCGGGCCGTTTCCACGAGCAGTACTTC	CSALAGRFHEQYF
TRBV6-1	many	.	TRBJ2-2	TGTGCCAGCAGAAGGGGGTCTACGAACACCGGGGAGCTGTTTTTT	CASRRGSTNTGELFF
TRBV29-1	many	.	TRBJ2-5	TGCAGCGTGAACCCAGGACAAGAGACCCAGTACTTC	CSVNPGQETQYF
TRBV5-1	few	TRBD2	TRBJ2-3	TGCGCCAGCAGCTACACCCGGAGCGGGAGGGTTGGAGATACGCAGTATTTT	CASSYTRSGRVGDTQYF
TRBV5-1	many	TRBD2	TRBJ2-5	TGCGCCAGCAGCTCCCCAGCGGGGGGGCGGGTAGGAGAGACCCAGTACTTC	CASSSPAGGRVGETQYF
TRBV14	many	.	TRBJ2-1	TGTGCCAGCAGCAAAGTCCGAAACAATGAGCAGTTCTTC	CASSKVRNNEQFF
TRBV19	many	.	TRBJ2-1	TGTGCCAGTAGTCCGGAGGGGGCCACTCCGTTCTTC	CASSPEGATPFF
TRBV12-3/TRBV12-4	many	.	TRBJ2-7	TGTGCCAGCAGGGGCCGCCAAGAAGGCGAGCAGTACTTC	CASRGRQEGEQYF
TRBV20-1	medium-sized	.	TRBJ1-6	TGCAGTGCTAGGGGCCCGGAACGTTCACCCCTCCACTTT	CSARGPERSPLHF
TRBV7-2	many	TRBD2	TRBJ2-3	TGTGCCAGCAGCGGTCGGGGGGCAGATACGCAGTATTTT	CASSGRGADTQYF
TRBV5-4	many	TRBD1	TRBJ2-7	TGTGCCACGCGCCCTGACAGGGGCACTAGCGAGCAGTACTTC	CATRPDRGTSEQYF
TRBV10-2	many	.	TRBJ1-2	TGCGCCAGCAGTGAGCTACAGGGCGGCTACACCTTC	CASSELQGGYTF
TRBV7-9	few	.	TRBJ2-7	TGTGCCAGCAGCTTCCTCAGGGACGAGCAGTACTTC	CASSFLRDEQYF
TRBV20-1	many	TRBD1	TRBJ1-5	TGCAGTGCTAGAGGCTTAAAACAGGGGAGCAATCAGCCCCAGCATTTT	CSARGLKQGSNQPQHF
TRBV6-5	many	TRBD2	TRBJ2-1	TGTGCCAGCAGTGGCGATAGCGGGAGTGGTTCCTACAATGAGCAGTTCTTC	CASSGDSGSGSYNEQFF
TRBV30	.	.	TRBJ2-2	TGTGCCTGGAACGCTCCGGGACACAGAACGACCGGGGAGCTGTTTTTT	CAWNAPGHRTTGELFF
TRBV18	.	TRBD1	TRBJ2-7	TGTGCCAGCTCCCCTCGATCGACAGGGATCTACGAGCAGTACTTC	CASSPRSTGIYEQYF
TRBV6-2/TRBV6-3	many	.	TRBJ2-1	TGTGCCAGCAGTTACTCGTCGTTGCAGTTCTTC	CASSYSSLQFF
TRBV12-3/TRBV12-4	many	.	TRBJ2-7	TGTGCCAGCAGCCAGGGGGGACAGTTCTACGAGCAGTACTTC	CASSQGGQFYEQYF
TRBV29-1	medium-sized	.	TRBJ1-3	TGCAGCGTTACATTAACTGGAAACACCATATATTTT	CSVTLTGNTIYF
TRBV6-2/TRBV6-3	many	.	TRBJ1-1	TGTGCCAGCAGTTACTCCACGTGGAACACTGAAGCTTTCTTT	CASSYSTWNTEAFF
TRBV28	once	.	TRBJ2-3	TGTGCCACCCTAAAAGTACAGGCCTACACAGATACGCAGTATTTT	CATLKVQAYTDTQYF
TRBV20-1	many	.	TRBJ2-1	TGCAGTGCTAGAGATTCCCTCGGTTCAGGGGATTATGAGCAGTTCTTC	CSARDSLGSGDYEQFF
TRBV7-2	many	TRBD2	TRBJ2-3	TGTGCCAGCAGCCCGGATGGGGGGGAGGCAGATACGCAGTATTTT	CASSPDGGEADTQYF
TRBV11-2	many	TRBD1	TRBJ2-2	TGTGCCAGCAGTCTTCAGCAGGGGGCCGGGGAGCTGTTTTTT	CASSLQQGAGELFF
TRBV20-1	many	TRBD1	TRBJ2-7	TGCAGTGCTGACCCGGGACAGGGGGTTGACGAGCAGTACTTC	CSADPGQGVDEQYF
TRBV7-9	medium-sized	TRBD1	TRBJ1-1	TGTGCCAGCAGCTATCCGGGACAGGGAAGTCGCACTGAAGCTTTCTTT	CASSYPGQGSRTEAFF
TRBV28	.	TRBD2	TRBJ2-7	TGTGCCAGCAGTTTATTTCCCCCAGGACTAGCGGGGGCCTACGAGCAGTACTTC	CASSLFPPGLAGAYEQYF
TRBV19	few	TRBD1	TRBJ2-5	TGTGCCAGTAGTACACGGGACAGACCCCGGGAGACCCAGTACTTC	CASSTRDRPRETQYF
TRBV12-3/TRBV12-4	many	.	TRBJ1-1	TGTGCCAGCAGCCGAACAGACACTCACACTGAAGCTTTCTTT	CASSRTDTHTEAFF
TRBV9	.	.	TRBJ2-1	TGTGCCAGCAGCGTAGGAGGGAGTTGGTACAATGAGCAGTTCTTC	CASSVGGSWYNEQFF
TRBV5-1	many	.	TRBJ1-2	TGCGCCAGCAGCTTGGAAACAGGGAACTATGGCTACACCTTC	CASSLETGNYGYTF
TRBV19	many	.	TRBJ1-5	TGTGCCAGTACCACCCGTATCGGGGGGGGGGATCAGCCCCAGCATTTT	CASTTRIGGGDQPQHF
TRBV4-2	many	.	TRBJ1-2	TGTGCCAGCAGCCAAGAGGATGGGACGTCGGGCGGCTACACCTTC	CASSQEDGTSGGYTF
TRBV9	many	.	TRBJ2-1	TGTGCCAGCAGCGTAGAAGGGGGGTTCCTCTACAATGAGCAGTTCTTC	CASSVEGGFLYNEQFF
TRBV12-3/TRBV12-4	many	.	TRBJ1-5	TGTGCCAGCAGTTTACTTGGGGGGCGCAATCAGCCCCAGCATTTT	CASSLLGGRNQPQHF
TRBV5-1	many	.	TRBJ2-3	TGCGCCAGCAGACCCCGGGAAGGAGGTACAGATACGCAGTATTTT	CASRPREGGTDTQYF
TRBV5-4	few	.	TRBJ1-2	TGTGCCAGCAGCTTGGAGGGAGGGAGCGGCTATGGCTACACCTTC	CASSLEGGSGYGYTF
TRBV18	many	.	TRBJ1-5	TGTGCCAGCTCAGAAGGGTCTCAGCCCCAGCATTTT	CASSEGSQPQHF
TRBV24-1	many	.	TRBJ2-7	TGTGCCACCGAGCCGGACATGGATCTCGAGCAGTACTTC	CATEPDMDLEQYF
TRBV19	many	.	TRBJ2-1	TGTGCCAGTAGTATAGATGAGGGTCCCTACAATGAGCAGTTCTTC	CASSIDEGPYNEQFF
TRBV29-1	many	TRBD1	TRBJ2-7	TGCAGCGTTAGGGATGGGACAGGGCCTAAATACTTC	CSVRDGTGPKYF
TRBV10-3	many	TRBD1	TRBJ2-3	TGTGCCATCAGTGAGTCACCAGGGGGCAGGGATACGCAGTATTTT	CAISESPGGRDTQYF